This is a list of T cell receptor beta chains from one sample in a study of early T cells in non-severe SARS-CoV-2 infection. TCRdb used MiXCR to reprocess the 5' RACE reads, holding one entry per CDR3 protein. Among tens of thousands of distinct CDR3 sequences listed, approximately 13% were seen once. The source material was whole blood. All receptors derive from an adult who was a healthcare worker with PCR-confirmed SARS-CoV-2 infection or an uninfected control (not recorded which). Each CDR3 is given with its conserved first and last residue. D genes are given only for firm matches. A row's size may be missing; if present it is once, few, many or a size class.

v_call	clone_size	j_call	d_call	cdr3_aa	cdr3_nt
TRBV9	.	TRBJ2-1	.	CASRQDQDPLGEQFF	TGTGCCAGCAGGCAAGACCAAGACCCCCTCGGGGAGCAGTTCTTC
TRBV10-3	.	TRBJ2-3	TRBD2	CAIGTSDPVDTQYF	TGTGCCATCGGGACTAGCGACCCGGTGGATACGCAGTATTTT
TRBV27	few	TRBJ2-5	TRBD1	CASSARDRGLQETQYF	TGTGCCAGCAGTGCCCGGGACAGGGGACTCCAAGAGACCCAGTACTTC
TRBV9	few	TRBJ2-3	TRBD1	CASSTWDRSSTDTQYF	TGTGCCAGCAGCACCTGGGACAGATCTAGCACAGATACGCAGTATTTT
TRBV6-1	few	TRBJ1-1	.	CAHRAQIHFVNTEALF	TGTGCCCATCGGGCCCAGATCCATTTTGTGAACACTGAAGCTCTCTTT
TRBV28	few	TRBJ2-7	.	CASSPGWRTYEQYF	TGTGCCAGCAGTCCCGGGTGGCGGACCTACGAGCAGTACTTC
TRBV28	many	TRBJ2-7	TRBD2	CASTGGSYEQYF	TGTGCCAGCACGGGGGGGTCCTACGAGCAGTACTTC
TRBV6-1	.	TRBJ2-5	.	CASSDAVRETQYF	TGTGCCAGCAGTGACGCTGTCCGAGAGACCCAGTACTTC
TRBV2	few	TRBJ2-3	.	CASRLRSTDTQYF	TGTGCCAGCAGATTACGGAGCACAGATACGCAGTATTTT
TRBV29-1	.	TRBJ1-3	.	CSVRDAGRGNTIYF	TGCAGCGTTCGGGACGCAGGGCGGGGAAACACCATATATTTT
TRBV11-2	.	TRBJ2-1	TRBD2	CASSFQLAALYNEQFF	TGTGCCAGCAGCTTCCAACTAGCGGCGCTATACAATGAGCAGTTCTTC
TRBV7-8	.	TRBJ2-1	.	CASSSGTWDNEQFF	TGTGCCAGCAGCTCAGGGACTTGGGACAATGAGCAGTTCTTC
TRBV20-1	few	TRBJ1-2	.	CRAGAVNYGYTF	TGCAGGGCCGGGGCGGTCAACTATGGCTACACCTTC
TRBV6-6	.	TRBJ2-1	TRBD2	CASSPTSGNNEQFF	TGTGCCAGCAGCCCCACTAGCGGGAATAATGAGCAGTTCTTC
TRBV6-2/TRBV6-3	many	TRBJ1-2	TRBD1	CASMSRDSSLNTF	TGTGCCAGCATGTCCCGGGACAGCTCCCTCAACACCTTC
TRBV5-1	few	TRBJ2-7	.	CASSLRSSSYEQYF	TGCGCCAGCAGCTTGAGGTCCTCCTCCTACGAGCAGTACTTC
TRBV18	few	TRBJ2-3	.	CASSRPGPQSTDTQYF	TGTGCCAGCTCACGACCGGGACCGCAAAGCACAGATACGCAGTATTTT
TRBV11-2	.	TRBJ2-1	TRBD2	CASSLDSLAGGPVTHDEQFF	TGTGCCAGCAGCTTAGATTCCCTAGCGGGAGGGCCTGTTACCCACGACGAGCAGTTCTTC
TRBV7-8	few	TRBJ1-2	TRBD1	CASSLQGAIISGGYTF	TGTGCCAGCAGCTTGCAGGGGGCCATAATATCGGGAGGCTACACCTTC
TRBV5-6	many	TRBJ1-5	TRBD1	CASSFLGGADQPQHF	TGTGCCAGCAGCTTCCTAGGGGGCGCAGATCAGCCCCAGCATTTT
TRBV7-6	.	TRBJ1-6	.	CASSLRGINSPLHF	TGTGCCAGCAGCTTGAGGGGGATTAATTCACCCCTCCACTTT
TRBV19	many	TRBJ2-1	.	CASSPPRSEYNEQFF	TGTGCCAGTAGCCCCCCCCGAAGCGAGTACAATGAGCAGTTCTTC
TRBV5-4	.	TRBJ2-7	.	CASSPWQGGGDEQYF	TGTGCCAGCAGCCCCTGGCAGGGCGGGGGCGACGAGCAGTACTTC
TRBV27	.	TRBJ2-7	TRBD1	CASSLSGTGGEQYF	TGTGCCAGCAGTTTATCCGGGACAGGGGGCGAGCAGTACTTC
TRBV9	.	TRBJ1-1	.	CASSVSPWAEAFF	TGTGCCAGCAGCGTAAGTCCATGGGCTGAAGCTTTCTTT
TRBV7-2	few	TRBJ2-7	.	CASSLGGLFREQYF	TGTGCCAGCAGCTTAGGAGGACTATTTCGCGAGCAGTACTTC
TRBV5-1	.	TRBJ1-6	TRBD1	CASSLGTGDSPLHF	TGCGCCAGCAGCTTGGGAACAGGGGATTCACCCCTCCACTTT
TRBV24-1	many	TRBJ2-1	TRBD2	CATSGSSGSGDEQFF	TGTGCCACCAGTGGCTCTAGCGGGAGTGGGGATGAGCAGTTCTTC
TRBV24-1	.	TRBJ2-1	.	CTTSDLLRGYNEQFF	TGTACCACCAGTGATCTCCTCCGTGGCTACAATGAGCAGTTCTTC
TRBV25-1	few	TRBJ2-7	.	CASRRPGAAYEQYF	TGTGCCAGCAGGAGACCGGGGGCAGCCTACGAGCAGTACTTC
TRBV5-1	many	TRBJ2-3	TRBD2	CASGEWASGRSRTQYF	TGCGCCAGCGGGGAATGGGCTAGCGGGAGGTCGCGGACGCAGTATTTT
TRBV4-2	few	TRBJ1-1	.	CASSPRGAEHTEAFF	TGTGCCAGCAGCCCCCGGGGGGCCGAGCACACTGAAGCTTTCTTT
TRBV18	few	TRBJ1-1	TRBD1	CASSTKRDSMNTEAFF	TGTGCCAGCTCAACCAAAAGGGACAGTATGAACACTGAAGCTTTCTTT
TRBV19	few	TRBJ2-1	TRBD2	CASTRTSGTNNEQFF	TGTGCCAGTACCCGGACTAGCGGAACCAACAATGAGCAGTTCTTC
TRBV5-4	.	TRBJ1-2	.	CASSFDNYGYTF	TGTGCCAGCAGCTTCGACAACTATGGCTACACCTTC
TRBV7-2	.	TRBJ1-2	.	CASSLDGGSNYGYTF	TGTGCCAGCAGCTTAGATGGAGGGTCTAACTATGGCTACACCTTC
TRBV7-9	.	TRBJ1-6	.	CASSLSADSPLHF	TGTGCCAGCAGCTTATCAGCGGATTCACCCCTCCACTTT
TRBV29-1	.	TRBJ2-3	.	CSVDRFDTQYF	TGCAGCGTTGATCGGTTCGATACGCAGTATTTT
TRBV20-1	many	TRBJ2-1	TRBD2	CSAFRGLAGTNEQFF	TGCAGTGCTTTCCGTGGACTAGCGGGAACCAATGAGCAGTTCTTC
TRBV7-8	few	TRBJ1-3	.	CASSPGGAGYF	TGTGCCAGCAGCCCCGGGGGGGCCGGTTATTTT
TRBV5-1	.	TRBJ1-4	.	CASSLGQGFGKLFF	TGCGCCAGCAGCTTGGGGCAGGGATTCGGAAAACTGTTTTTT
TRBV4-3	few	TRBJ1-1	TRBD1	CASSPTGAPNTEAFF	TGCGCCAGCAGCCCGACAGGGGCCCCAAACACTGAAGCTTTCTTT
TRBV6-1	.	TRBJ2-2	.	CASSPDRTNTGELFF	TGTGCCAGCAGCCCGGACAGAACGAACACCGGGGAGCTGTTTTTT
TRBV5-5	few	TRBJ2-7	.	CASSSFPEWGTGSYEQYF	TGTGCCAGCAGCTCCTTCCCCGAATGGGGGACGGGATCCTACGAGCAGTACTTC
TRBV30	.	TRBJ1-1	.	CAWVISQENTEAFF	TGTGCCTGGGTTATCTCTCAGGAAAACACTGAAGCTTTCTTT
TRBV3-1	few	TRBJ1-2	.	CASSQEPVSLSNNYGYTF	TGTGCCAGCAGCCAAGAGCCCGTTTCCCTCTCTAATAACTATGGCTACACCTTC
TRBV7-7	few	TRBJ2-7	.	CASSLVPGPEIEQYF	TGTGCTAGCAGCTTAGTCCCGGGCCCGGAGATCGAGCAGTACTTC
TRBV20-1	few	TRBJ2-7	.	CSANRASSYEQYF	TGCAGTGCTAACAGGGCTTCCTCCTACGAGCAGTACTTC
TRBV21-1	.	TRBJ2-7	.	CTSSKFRDSTF	TGTACCAGCAGCAAATTCCGGGACTCGACCTTC
TRBV6-6	many	TRBJ1-6	TRBD1	CASSRIPGQGRSPLHF	TGTGCCAGCAGTCGCATACCGGGACAGGGAAGATCACCCCTCCACTTT
TRBV7-8	many	TRBJ2-7	.	CASSLNSYEQYF	TGTGCCAGCAGCTTGAACTCCTACGAGCAGTACTTC
TRBV4-3	few	TRBJ2-3	TRBD2	CASSQRAGGGTDTQYF	TGCGCCAGCAGCCAACGAGCGGGAGGAGGCACAGATACGCAGTATTTT
TRBV2	few	TRBJ2-4	TRBD2	CASSEGTSGRHIQYF	TGTGCCAGCAGTGAAGGGACTAGCGGGAGGCACATTCAGTACTTC
TRBV27	many	TRBJ2-7	TRBD1	CASQGTGSSYEQYF	TGTGCCAGCCAAGGGACAGGGAGCTCCTACGAGCAGTACTTC
TRBV7-9	many	TRBJ1-1	.	CASSYGDTRAEAFF	TGTGCCAGCAGCTACGGAGATACCCGCGCTGAAGCTTTCTTT